A selection of T cell receptor beta chains follows, all from one sample in a study of T cell responses to AZD1222 COVID-19 vaccine. The method was immunoSEQ multiplex PCR; TCRdb's version includes in-frame clones alone and lacks a portion of them. The data hold around 110,000 clones, with approximately 93% observed a single time. The sample was peripheral blood, taken on day 0 of AZD1222 vaccination. Source of these receptors: an adult in good health. The CDR3 runs from the conserved cysteine through the conserved F or W. The size field is filled for only some rows; it gives once, few, many or a size class.

clone size	V gene	J gene	CDR3 protein
NA	TRBV28	TRBJ2-1	CASGTGGNEQFF
few	TRBV28	TRBJ1-2	CASSFAGRYGYTF
NA	TRBV2	TRBJ1-1	CASYGQGAPWAFF
NA	TRBV9	TRBJ1-6	CASGTSQGFSNSPLHF
NA	TRBV6-5	TRBJ1-3	CASSLGGTTSHTIYF
once	TRBV19	TRBJ1-5	CASSTQTGLSQPQHF
NA	TRBV9	TRBJ2-7	CASSVESGDISYEQYF
NA	TRBV28	TRBJ2-3	CASSWAPLSTDTQYF
NA	TRBV5-1	TRBJ1-5	CASADRGQNNQPQHF
NA	TRBV30	TRBJ2-4	CAWRTGSVEYF
NA	TRBV28	TRBJ2-7	CASKGLLYEQYF
NA	TRBV29-1	TRBJ2-7	CSVLPGPPYEQYF
once	TRBV5-6	TRBJ1-1	CASSFRTEAFF